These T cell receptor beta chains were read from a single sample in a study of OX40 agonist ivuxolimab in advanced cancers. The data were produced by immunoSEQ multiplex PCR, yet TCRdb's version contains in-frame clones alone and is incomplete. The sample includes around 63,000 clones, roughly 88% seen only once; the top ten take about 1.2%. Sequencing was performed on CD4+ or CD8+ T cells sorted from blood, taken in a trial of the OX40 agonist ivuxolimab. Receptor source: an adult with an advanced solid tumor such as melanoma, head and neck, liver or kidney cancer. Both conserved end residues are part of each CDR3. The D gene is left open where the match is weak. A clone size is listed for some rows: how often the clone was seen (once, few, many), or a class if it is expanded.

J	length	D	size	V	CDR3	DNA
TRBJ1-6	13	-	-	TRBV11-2	CASSFFVNSPLHF	TGTGCCAGCAGCTTCTTCGTTAATTCACCCCTCCACTTT
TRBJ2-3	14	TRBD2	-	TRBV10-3	CAISEVAGGDTQYF	TGTGCCATCAGTGAGGTAGCGGGAGGAGATACGCAGTATTTT
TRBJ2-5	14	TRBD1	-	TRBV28	CASSPGTGRETQYF	TGTGCCAGCAGTCCGGGGACAGGACGGGAGACCCAGTACTTC
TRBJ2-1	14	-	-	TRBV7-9	CASSLEFWGAEQFF	TGTGCCAGCAGCTTAGAATTTTGGGGAGCTGAGCAGTTCTTC
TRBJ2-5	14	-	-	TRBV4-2	CASSQGLLQETQYF	TGTGCCAGCAGCCAAGGACTCCTGCAAGAGACCCAGTACTTC
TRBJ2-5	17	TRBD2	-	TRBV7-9	CASSPRVGLAGEETQYF	TGTGCCAGCAGCCCAAGAGTAGGACTAGCGGGAGAAGAGACCCAGTACTTC
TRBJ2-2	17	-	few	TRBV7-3	CASSPTREGASTGELFF	TGTGCCAGCAGCCCAACCAGGGAGGGGGCGAGCACCGGGGAGCTGTTTTTT
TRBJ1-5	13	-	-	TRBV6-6	CASSRGAGQPQHF	TGTGCCAGCTCCCGGGGGGCAGGTCAGCCCCAGCATTTT
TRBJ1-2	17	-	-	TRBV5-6	CASTDLGRGIANYGYTF	TGTGCCAGCACGGATTTGGGACGGGGAATAGCTAACTATGGCTACACCTTC
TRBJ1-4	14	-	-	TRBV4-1	CASSRQPDSEKLFF	TGCGCCAGCAGCCGACAGCCTGACAGTGAAAAACTGTTTTTT
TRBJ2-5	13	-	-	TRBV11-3	CASSQLVLRGPHF	TGTGCCAGCAGCCAACTTGTACTCCGGGGCCCTCACTTC
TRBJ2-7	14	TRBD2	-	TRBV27	CASSVLAGGYEQYF	TGTGCCAGCAGTGTACTAGCGGGAGGCTACGAGCAGTACTTC
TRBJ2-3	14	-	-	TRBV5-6	CASSLGAHTDTQYF	TGTGCCAGCAGCTTGGGGGCCCACACAGATACGCAGTATTTT
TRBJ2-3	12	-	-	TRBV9	CASSLGGDTQYF	TGTGCCAGCAGCCTAGGGGGAGATACGCAGTATTTT
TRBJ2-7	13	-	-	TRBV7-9	CASSLDSSYEQYF	TGTGCCAGCAGCTTAGACAGCTCCTACGAGCAGTACTTC
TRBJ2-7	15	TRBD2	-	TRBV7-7	CASCLGTSGNYEQYF	TGTGCTAGCTGTTTGGGGACTAGCGGGAACTACGAGCAGTACTTC
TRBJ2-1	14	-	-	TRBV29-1	CSASSEHSYNEQFF	TGCAGCGCCTCAAGCGAACACTCCTACAATGAGCAGTTCTTC
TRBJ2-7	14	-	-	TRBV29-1	CSVAAPGGGTEQYF	TGCAGCGTCGCCGCTCCCGGAGGGGGTACCGAGCAGTACTTC
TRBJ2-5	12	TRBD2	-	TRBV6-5	CASRGLVATQYF	TGTGCCAGCAGGGGACTAGTGGCGACCCAGTACTTC
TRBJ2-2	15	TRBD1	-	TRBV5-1	CASSGPGQGTGELFF	TGCGCCAGCAGCGGGCCGGGACAGGGGACCGGGGAGCTGTTTTTT
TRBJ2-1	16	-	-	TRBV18	CASSPGQGGSYNEQFF	TGTGCCAGCTCACCGGGGCAGGGAGGTTCCTACAATGAGCAGTTCTTC
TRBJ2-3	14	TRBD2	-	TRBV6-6	CASRWTSGTDTQYF	TGTGCCAGCAGATGGACTAGCGGCACAGATACGCAGTATTTT
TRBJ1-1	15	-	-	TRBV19	CASSIAGRGNAEAFF	TGTGCCAGTAGTATAGCAGGCAGGGGAAACGCTGAAGCTTTCTTT
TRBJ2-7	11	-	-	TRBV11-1	CASSLEGQQYF	TGTGCCAGCAGCTTAGAGGGACAGCAGTACTTC
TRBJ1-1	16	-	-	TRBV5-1	CASSLGGGTLNTEAFF	TGCGCCAGCAGCTTGGGGGGTGGGACCCTAAACACTGAAGCTTTCTTT
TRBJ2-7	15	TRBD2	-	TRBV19	CASSMGLAASYEQYF	TGTGCCAGTAGTATGGGACTAGCGGCCTCCTACGAGCAGTACTTC
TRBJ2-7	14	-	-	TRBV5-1	CASSLQGTSYEQYF	TGCGCCAGCAGCTTACAGGGAACCTCCTACGAGCAGTACTTC
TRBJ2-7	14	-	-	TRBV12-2	CASRSTGGYYEQYF	TGTGCAAGTCGCTCTACGGGCGGGTACTACGAGCAGTACTTC
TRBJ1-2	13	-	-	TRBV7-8	CASSLGTNYGYTF	TGTGCCAGCAGCTTGGGGACTAACTATGGCTACACCTTC
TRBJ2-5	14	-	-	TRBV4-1	CASSQFSVLETQYF	TGCGCCAGCAGCCAGTTCTCAGTTTTGGAGACCCAGTACTTC
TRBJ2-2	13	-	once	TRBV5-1	CASSLLTAGELFF	TGCGCCAGCAGCTTGCTGACAGCCGGGGAGCTGTTTTTT
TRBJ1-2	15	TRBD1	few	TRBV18	CASSNTGGPLYGYTF	TGTGCCAGCTCAAATACAGGGGGCCCACTATATGGCTACACCTTC
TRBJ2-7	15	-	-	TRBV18	CASSPNQGTYYEQYF	TGTGCCAGCTCACCAAATCAGGGAACTTACTACGAGCAGTACTTC
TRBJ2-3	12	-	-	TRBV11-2	CASSPEGDTQYF	TGTGCCAGCAGCCCAGAGGGAGATACGCAGTATTTT
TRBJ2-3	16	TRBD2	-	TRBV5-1	CASRDGLATSTDTQYF	TGCGCCAGCAGGGATGGACTAGCTACTAGCACAGATACGCAGTATTTT
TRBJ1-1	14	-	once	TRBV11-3	CASSQQGLNTEAFF	TGTGCCAGCAGCCAACAGGGCCTGAACACTGAAGCTTTCTTT
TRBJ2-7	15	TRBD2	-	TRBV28	CASSRLAGRYYEQYF	TGTGCCAGCAGTAGACTAGCGGGACGGTACTACGAGCAGTACTTC
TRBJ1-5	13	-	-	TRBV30	CAWSPQTNQPQHF	TGTGCCTGGAGTCCCCAGACTAATCAGCCCCAGCATTTT
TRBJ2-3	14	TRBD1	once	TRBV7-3	CASSVDRASDTQYF	TGTGCCAGCAGCGTCGACAGGGCCTCAGATACGCAGTATTTT
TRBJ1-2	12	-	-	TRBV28	CASSLQYYGYTF	TGTGCCAGCAGTTTGCAGTACTATGGCTACACCTTC
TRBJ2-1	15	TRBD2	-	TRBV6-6	CASRLAGDPHREQFF	TGTGCCAGCAGACTAGCGGGGGATCCCCATCGGGAGCAGTTCTTC
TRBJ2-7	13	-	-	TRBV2	CASTWAVQGEQYF	TGTGCCAGCACTTGGGCTGTCCAGGGCGAGCAGTACTTC